This TCR beta chain was sequenced in a study of shared clonotypes between healthy human individuals. Overall study findings and caveats: The study sampled only blood, and tissue repertoires likely differ.

Germline CDR1 and CDR2: SGHVS and FNYEAQ. The trim removed 5 bases at V and 3 bases at J, leaving 7 bases unmatched. This CDR3 has 15 residues. TCRdb's table, derived via immunoSEQ multiplex PCR, lists solely in-frame clones and lacks some. Of approximately 500,000 clones in the sample, around 79% are singletons; the top ten hold 13%. Notes on this clone: Its antigen is still unknown.

Sequenced: PBMCs. V is TRBV7-6 and J is TRBJ2-1; 7 positions match TRBD2. This receptor was obtained from a woman aged 40-49 years in good health. Some clones in this sample may be carry-over from other donors' samples. CDR3 amino acids: CASSAPSGSYNEQFF. CDR3 coding DNA: TGTGCCAGCAGCGCCCCTAGCGGAAGCTACAATGAGCAGTTCTTC.